Detailed here is one TCR beta chain. This CDR3 has 17 amino acids. Germline CDR1 MNHNS, CDR2 SASEGT. V was shortened by 2 bases and J by 2 bases, with 16 bases between the two germline ends. The source of the sample is a study of shared clonotypes between healthy human individuals. The protocol was immunoSEQ multiplex PCR, while the TCRdb copy is restricted to in-frame clones and leaves out a portion. This table has fewer than 1.6 million clones, 97% to 99% appearing once. J is TRBJ1-5 and V is TRBV6-1; D is undetermined. Sequenced input: naive CD4+ T cells sorted from blood. Subset: CD45RA+ positively selected. This receptor was taken from a young man in good health. In DNA form, the CDR3 reads TGTGCCAGCAGTGAAAGTGGGGAGACCCGGGGCAATCAGCCCCAGCATTTT. Residues: CASSESGETRGNQPQHF.